This note documents a single T cell receptor (beta chain) sequence. As yet, its antigen is unknown. These data originate in a study of T cells after posttransplantation cyclophosphamide. General study findings and limits: Later blood repertoires were often dominated by clones from the donor CD8+ memory compartment.

Assay used: immunoSEQ multiplex PCR; TCRdb lists only in-frame clones, some missing. There are over 35,000 clones in the sample, none observed a single time. V lost 3 bases and J lost 4, with 12 bases in between. In germline, CDR1 is LNHDA, CDR2 SQIVND (reference sequence). This CDR3 has 14 amino acids. The sequenced sample was PBMCs. J is TRBJ2-5 and V is TRBV19; TRBD1 is a possible D gene (6 bases). The TCR sequence derives from a man in his fifties in good health, CMV-negative, and a related stem cell transplant donor. Written as DNA, the CDR3 is TGTGCCAGTAGTATTGGCAGGGGATCAGAGACCCAGTACTTC. Translating gives CASSIGRGSETQYF.